This T cell receptor beta chain was captured in a study of T-cell reconstitution after alpha-beta-depleted transplantation in children. Researchers prepared the TCRbeta library using unique molecular identifiers, the study reports. TCRdb independently ran MiXCR on the PCR reads; one entry per CDR3 protein. The sample records hundreds of thousands of distinct CDR3 sequences, approximately 17% being singletons. The clonotype comes from a human donor who donated a stem cell graft to a child with acute myeloid leukemia. The material was PBMCs from the stem cell graft donor, obtained from the stem cell graft.

Here the CDR3 reads CSARPTGWSSEAFF. The CDR3 DNA reads TGCAGTGCTAGACCGACAGGGTGGTCTTCTGAAGCTTTCTTT. This sequence joins TRBV20-1 and TRBJ1-1, with 7 bases identical to TRBD1. Germline assignment: CDR1 DFQATT and CDR2 SNEGSKA (reference sequence). There are 14 residues in the CDR3. V shed 2 bases and J 6 bases; nucleotides not matched to a gene: 9.